This T cell receptor (beta chain) was found in a study of T-cell memory formation after mild COVID-19 (dated by TCRdb to the early 2020s). About the investigation overall: TCR sequence clusters from the two donors were found to be largely donor specific. In a couple of donors, T-cell clones that expanded and contracted after mild COVID-19 were tracked by sequencing TCRalpha and TCRbeta repertoires over time. The cohort was made up of two young adult volunteers, one female and one male, who were previously healthy. The paper's findings and limits, for the study overall: Some responding clones were detected in pre-infection memory, which suggested that pre-existing cross-reactive memory T cells had joined the SARS-CoV-2 response. From day 15 to 85, contracting clones showed balanced CD4/CD8 phenotypes, whereas a second wave of clones that expanded from day 15 to 37 leaned towards CD4+. Contracting CD4+ clones were located mainly in the CM and EM memory subsets, whereas CD8+ clones were found to be enriched in EMRA. The second-wave clones that peaked on day 37 were not confirmed to be SARS-CoV-2 specific. The study covered only a couple of mild cases, and larger cohorts including severe cases with pre-infection samples were considered necessary.

Ficoll-Paque density gradient centrifugation was used to isolate PBMCs. The run used an Illumina NovaSeq 6000. TCRalpha and TCRbeta cDNA libraries were constructed by 5'RACE with constant-segment primers, with sample barcodes and unique molecular identifiers being introduced. RNA was extracted from every sample with Trizol reagent. Amplification of the libraries took two PCR steps, and the second step added a second sample barcode plus Illumina TruSeq adapters. The libraries were sequenced on an Illumina NovaSeq using 2 x 150 bp paired-end reads. As for how the authors treated the data: With migec v1.2.7, reads were demultiplexed and then collapsed into UMI-guided consensus sequences. With mixcr v2.1.11, UMI consensuses were aligned to TRA and TRB V and J templates and assembled into clonotypes. Expanded or contracted clonotypes were those called significant by both edgeR and NoisET, with noise models trained on biological replicates. For edgeR calls, a false discovery rate-adjusted p below 0.01 and a log2 fold-change threshold of 1 were applied. PCA with hierarchical clustering of max-normalized trajectories of the 1000 most abundant clonotypes was used as exploratory dynamics analysis. Separately sequenced CD4+ and CD8+ repertoires were used to assign a CD4 or CD8 phenotype to each responding clone. Starting from the raw public reads, TCRdb applied fastp trimming at Q25, assembled clones with MiXCR and retained in-frame beta chains. Every distinct CDR3 protein forms one entry, paired with its most common genes and DNA. TCRdb's processing, not the authors', yielded these V and J calls. The sample table records about 430,000 distinct CDR3 sequences; roughly 26% of these occur just once. The ten largest clones capture roughly 8.7% of the sample.

This clonotype has more than one count but fewer than ten. Its binding antigen is unknown. No much larger clone exists at a distance of one base, and base qualities are not known. CDR1 and CDR2 are read off the germline V gene as MGHDK and SYGVNS. The CDR3 runs 12 residues from the cysteine to the phenylalanine. Only the CDR3 DNA stays, 36 bases, in frame from base 1. V loses 7 bases, J loses 5 bases, and the germline ends lie 11 bases apart. The chain is made from TRBV25-1 and TRBJ1-2; no D segment can be confidently identified. Sequencing was done on a sample of PBMCs or a T cell subset sorted from them (not recorded which). The TCR comes from an adult woman who had mild COVID-19 (a few samples of this study predate the infection). The sample titles of this study are shuffled in the database, so cell type and time point are left out; the donor was told from shared clones. The CDR3 region has the sequence CASISLEYGYTF. Here is the DNA: TGTGCCAGCATTAGTTTGGAGTATGGCTACACCTTC.